This TCR beta chain comes out of a study of cytomegalovirus exposure and HLA in healthy donors. This clone was recorded a few times. J gave up 2 bases and V 7 bases, and 5 bases lay outside the gene matches. From germline, CDR1 is SQVTM and CDR2 ANQGSEA. The CDR3 is 14 amino acids. The PCR used 60 Vbeta and 13 Jbeta primers. The method was immunoSEQ multiplex PCR; TCRdb's version includes in-frame clones alone and lacks a portion of them. The table shows over 100,000 clones, with 70% to 80% occurring only once. Source material: PBMCs. The chain is built from TRBV29-1 and TRBJ2-6; 7 positions agree with TRBD1. This TCR came from a female donor in good health and CMV-seronegative. The CDR3 region has the DNA TGCAGCGCCGAGGGGGCACCTGGGGCCAACGTCCTGACTTTC. Translating gives CSAEGAPGANVLTF. Supplemented by reference TRBV29-1 and TRBJ2-6, the full variable domain reads SAVISQKPSRDICQRGTSLTIQCQVDSQVTMMFWYRQQPGQSLTLIATANQGSEATYESGFVIDKFPISRPNLTFSTLTVSNMSPEDSSIYLCSAEGAPGANVLTFGAGSRLTVL.